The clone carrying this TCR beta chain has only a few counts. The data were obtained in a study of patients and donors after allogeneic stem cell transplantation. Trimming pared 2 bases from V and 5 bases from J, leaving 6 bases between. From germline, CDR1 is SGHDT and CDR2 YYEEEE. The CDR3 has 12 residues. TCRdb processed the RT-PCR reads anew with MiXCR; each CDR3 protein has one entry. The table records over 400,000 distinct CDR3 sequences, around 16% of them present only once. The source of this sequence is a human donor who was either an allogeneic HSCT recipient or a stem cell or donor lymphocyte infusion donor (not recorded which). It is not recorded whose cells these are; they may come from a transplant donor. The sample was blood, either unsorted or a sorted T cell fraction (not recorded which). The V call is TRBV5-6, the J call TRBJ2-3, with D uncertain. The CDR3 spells CASSFHGDTQYF. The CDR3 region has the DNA TGTGCCAGCAGCTTCCATGGAGATACGCAGTATTTT.